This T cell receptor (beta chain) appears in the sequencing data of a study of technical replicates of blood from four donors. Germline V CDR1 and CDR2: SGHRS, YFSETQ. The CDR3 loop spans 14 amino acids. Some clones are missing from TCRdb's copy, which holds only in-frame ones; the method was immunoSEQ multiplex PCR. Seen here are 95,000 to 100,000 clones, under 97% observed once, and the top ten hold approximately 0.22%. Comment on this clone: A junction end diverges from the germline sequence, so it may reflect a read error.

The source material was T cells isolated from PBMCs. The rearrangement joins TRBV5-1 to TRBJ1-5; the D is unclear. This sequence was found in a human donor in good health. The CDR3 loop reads CASSLDGSDQPQHF. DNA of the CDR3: TGCGCCAGCAGTTTGGACGGTAGCGATCAGCCCCAGCATTTT.